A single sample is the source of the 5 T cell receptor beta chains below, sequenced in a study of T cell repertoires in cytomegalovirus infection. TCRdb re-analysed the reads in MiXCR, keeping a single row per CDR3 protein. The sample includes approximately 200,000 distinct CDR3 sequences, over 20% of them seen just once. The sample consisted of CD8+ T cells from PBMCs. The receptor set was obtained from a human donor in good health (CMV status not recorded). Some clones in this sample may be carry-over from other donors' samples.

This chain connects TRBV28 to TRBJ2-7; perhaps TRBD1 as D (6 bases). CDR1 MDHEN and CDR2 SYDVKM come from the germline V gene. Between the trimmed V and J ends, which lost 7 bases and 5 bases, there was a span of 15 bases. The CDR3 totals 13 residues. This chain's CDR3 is CASIPLRGHEQYF. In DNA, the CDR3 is TGTGCCAGCATACCACTCAGGGGCCACGAGCAGTACTTC. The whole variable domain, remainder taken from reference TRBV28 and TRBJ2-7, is DVKVTQSSRYLVKRTGEKVFLECVQDMDHENMFWYRQDPGLGLRLIYFSYDVKMKEKGDIPEGYSVSREKKERFSLILESASTNQTSMYLCASIPLRGHEQYFGPGTRLTVT.

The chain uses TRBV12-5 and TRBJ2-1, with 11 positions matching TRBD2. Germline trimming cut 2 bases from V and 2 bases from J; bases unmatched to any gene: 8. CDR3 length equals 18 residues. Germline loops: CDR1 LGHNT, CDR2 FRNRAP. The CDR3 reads CASGLITFSGGAYNEQFF. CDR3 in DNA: TGTGCTAGTGGTTTGATCACCTTTAGCGGGGGGGCCTACAATGAGCAGTTCTTC.

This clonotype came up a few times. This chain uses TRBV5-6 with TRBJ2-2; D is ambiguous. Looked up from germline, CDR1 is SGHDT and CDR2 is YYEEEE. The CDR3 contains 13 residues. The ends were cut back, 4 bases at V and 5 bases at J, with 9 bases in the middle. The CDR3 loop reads CASSRSSTGELFF. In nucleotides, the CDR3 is TGTGCCAGCAGCCGGAGTTCTACCGGGGAGCTGTTTTTT.

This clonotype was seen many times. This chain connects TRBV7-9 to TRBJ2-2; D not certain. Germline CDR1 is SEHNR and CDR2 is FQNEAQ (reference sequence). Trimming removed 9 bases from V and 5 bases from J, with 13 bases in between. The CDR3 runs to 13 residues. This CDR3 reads CASERLTTGELFF. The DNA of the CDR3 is TGTGCCAGTGAGAGGTTGACTACCGGGGAGCTGTTTTTT.

The CDR3 sequence is CATSFRDYQETQYF. CDR3 nucleotides: TGTGCCACCAGCTTTCGGGACTATCAAGAGACCCAGTACTTC. The chain recombines TRBV15 with TRBJ2-5; 7 bases map to TRBD2. The CDR3 has 14 residues. Germline CDR1 is LNHNV and CDR2 is YYDKDF (reference sequence). Trimming took 5 bases from V and 2 from J; bases not matched to a gene: 5. Filled out from reference TRBV15 and TRBJ2-5, the complete variable domain reads DAMVIQNPRYQVTQFGKPVTLSCSQTLNHNVMYWYQQKSSQAPKLLFHYYDKDFNNEADTPDNFQSRRPNTSFCFLDIRSPGLGDTAMYLCATSFRDYQETQYFGPGTRLLVL.